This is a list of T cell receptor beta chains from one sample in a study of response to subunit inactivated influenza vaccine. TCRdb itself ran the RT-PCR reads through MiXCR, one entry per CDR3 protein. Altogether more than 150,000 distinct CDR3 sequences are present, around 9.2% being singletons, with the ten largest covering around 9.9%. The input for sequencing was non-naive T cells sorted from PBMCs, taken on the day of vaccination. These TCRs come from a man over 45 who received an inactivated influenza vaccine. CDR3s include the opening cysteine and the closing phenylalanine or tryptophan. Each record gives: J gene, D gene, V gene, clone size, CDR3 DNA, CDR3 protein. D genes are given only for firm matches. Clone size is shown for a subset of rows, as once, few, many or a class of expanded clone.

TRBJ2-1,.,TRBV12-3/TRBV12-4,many,TGTGCCAGCACGGGGACTCAACGGGTCAATGAGCAGTTCTTC,CASTGTQRVNEQFF
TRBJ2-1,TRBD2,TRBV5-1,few,TGCGCCAGCAGCTTGGTGTTAGCGGGGGGCCTTGGAATGTACAATGAGCAGTTCTTC,CASSLVLAGGLGMYNEQFF
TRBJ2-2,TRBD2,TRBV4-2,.,TGTGCCAGCAGCCGGGAGGGGTGGGCCGGGGAGCTGTTTTTT,CASSREGWAGELFF
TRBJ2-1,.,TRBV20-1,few,TGCAGTGCAGAAAATTACAATGAGCAGTTCTTC,CSAENYNEQFF
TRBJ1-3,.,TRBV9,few,TGTGCCAGCATATACAACTCTGGAAACACCATATATTTT,CASIYNSGNTIYF
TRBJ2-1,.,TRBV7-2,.,TGTGCCAGCAGCCACGACCGGGGCTTCTACAATGAGCAGTTCTTC,CASSHDRGFYNEQFF
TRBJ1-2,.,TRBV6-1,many,TGTGCCAGCGTTAGGCACAGAGGGGGCTACACCTTC,CASVRHRGGYTF
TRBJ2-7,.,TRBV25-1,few,TGTGCCAGCAGTGATGTGGCGGCGCAGTACTTC,CASSDVAAQYF
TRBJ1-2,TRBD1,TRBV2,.,TGTGCCAGCAGTGTGCGACAGGGAAACTATGGCTACACCTTC,CASSVRQGNYGYTF
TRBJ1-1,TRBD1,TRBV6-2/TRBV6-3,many,TGTGCCAGCAGTTACGAGAGAGACGGACAGGGAAACACTGAAGCTTTCTTT,CASSYERDGQGNTEAFF
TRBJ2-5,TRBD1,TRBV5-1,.,TGCGCCAGCAGCCCCTCCGGGACAGGGGTCGAGACCCAGTACTTC,CASSPSGTGVETQYF
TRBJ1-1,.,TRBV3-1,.,TGTGCCAGCGGCGTTGCCGATGAAGCTTTCTTT,CASGVADEAFF
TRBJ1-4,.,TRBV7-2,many,TGTGCCAGCAGCTTCTTAGGGGGTGGAGAAAAACTGTTTTTT,CASSFLGGGEKLFF
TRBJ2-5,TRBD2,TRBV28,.,TGTGCCAGCAGTTTAAACCGCCTAGCGGGAGGGGTAGAGACCCAGTACTTC,CASSLNRLAGGVETQYF
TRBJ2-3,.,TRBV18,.,TGTGCCAGCTCACCAGACGGGTCAGATACGCAGTATTTT,CASSPDGSDTQYF
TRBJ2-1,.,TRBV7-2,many,TGTGCCAGCAGCTTCACATACAATGAGCAGTTCTTC,CASSFTYNEQFF
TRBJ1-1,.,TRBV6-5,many,TGTGCCAGCAGTTACTCCGGGGCAGGGAGGAGTTCTGAAGCTTTCTTT,CASSYSGAGRSSEAFF
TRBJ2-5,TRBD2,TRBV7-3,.,TGTGCCAGCAGCCGACCGGGACTAGAGACGGAGACCCAGTACTTC,CASSRPGLETETQYF
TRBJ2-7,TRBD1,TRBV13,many,TGTGCCAGCAGCGGACAGGCCGTTTCCTACGAGCAGTACTTC,CASSGQAVSYEQYF
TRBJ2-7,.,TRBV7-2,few,TGTGCCAGCAGCTCGGCGGTCCACATCGGCGAGCAGTACTTC,CASSSAVHIGEQYF
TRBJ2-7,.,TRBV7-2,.,TGTGCCAGCAGCTTGTCCAGGTTGGGTAGGAGCTCCTACGAGCAGTACTTC,CASSLSRLGRSSYEQYF
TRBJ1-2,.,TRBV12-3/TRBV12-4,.,TGTGCCAGCAGCCCGGGATTTGGGAATGGCTACACCTTC,CASSPGFGNGYTF
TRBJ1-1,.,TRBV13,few,TGTGCCAGCAGCTTACGGACTCCAGGGACTGAAGCTTTCTTT,CASSLRTPGTEAFF
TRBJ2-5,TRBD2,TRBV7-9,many,TGTGCCAGCAGCCGGGGGGGTCCCCGGGAGACCCAGTACTTC,CASSRGGPRETQYF
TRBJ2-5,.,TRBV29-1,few,TGCAGCGTTGGGGCGCAGACAGGTTTTTTTATGGAGACCCAGTACTTC,CSVGAQTGFFMETQYF
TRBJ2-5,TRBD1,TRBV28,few,TGTGCCAGCAGTTTTCTACTGATTATAAAGGACAGGCAAGAGACCCAGTACTTC,CASSFLLIIKDRQETQYF
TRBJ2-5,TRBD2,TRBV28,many,TGTGCCAGCAGTTCATTCCTAGCGGGAGTTGCTCAAGAGACCCAGTACTTC,CASSSFLAGVAQETQYF
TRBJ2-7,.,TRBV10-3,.,TGTGCCATCAGAGGGGTTCCCTCCTACGAGCAGTACTTC,CAIRGVPSYEQYF